This entry lists 17 T cell receptor beta chains sequenced from one sample in a study of shared clonotypes between healthy human individuals. TCRdb's copy holds only in-frame clones and misses some; the assay was immunoSEQ multiplex PCR. The sample carries some 1.5 million clones, approximately 97% recorded once. The specimen sequenced was naive CD4+ T cells sorted from blood. The subset is: CD45RA+ positively selected. All receptors come from a young man in good health.

The chain combines TRBV7-6 with TRBJ2-7; D unclear. CDR3 length: 12 residues. From germline, CDR1 is SGHVS and CDR2 FNYEAQ. Trimming stripped 5 bases from V and 3 bases from J, with 8 bases between. CDR3 coding DNA: TGTGCCAGCAGCCCACGAAACTACGAGCAGTACTTC. Its translation is CASSPRNYEQYF.

The chain joins TRBV27 to TRBJ2-5; 13 nucleotides align to TRBD2. Looked up from germline, CDR1 is MNHEY and CDR2 is SMNVEV (reference sequence). Trimming at V came to 6 bases and at J to 0 bases, leaving 1 base not matched to a gene. The CDR3 runs 15 residues. The CDR3 sequence: CASRLAGGHQETQYF. DNA of the CDR3: TGTGCCAGCAGACTAGCGGGAGGGCACCAAGAGACCCAGTACTTC.

The chain links TRBV18 to TRBJ2-1; D may match TRBD1 or TRBD2 (5 bases each). Deletions cut 4 bases from V and 0 bases from J, with 22 bases between. The CDR3 sequence is 19 residues long. Looked up from germline, CDR1 is KGHSH and CDR2 is LQKENI. The CDR3 protein is CASSRGVGVNFVSYNEQFF. The CDR3 coding sequence is TGTGCCAGCTCACGGGGAGTGGGGGTCAACTTCGTCTCCTACAATGAGCAGTTCTTC.

V is TRBV18 and J is TRBJ2-7; 10 bases fit TRBD1. Germline V lookup: CDR1 KGHSH, CDR2 LQKENI. This CDR3 is 15 amino acids long. V was pared by 5 bases and J by 0 bases, with 4 bases of the junction left unmatched. The CDR3 bases are TGTGCCAGCTCATTGGACAGGGGGGGCTCCTACGAGCAGTACTTC. It yields the protein CASSLDRGGSYEQYF.

The CDR3 region is CASSLLGTSLYEQYF. As DNA, the CDR3 is TGTGCCAGCAGCCTTCTCGGGACTAGCCTCTACGAGCAGTACTTC. The gene calls are TRBV7-9 and TRBJ2-7; 9 bases are a match to TRBD2. V shed 5 bases, J shed 3 bases, and the junction held 8 bases outside the gene matches. The germline V gene has CDR1 SEHNR and CDR2 FQNEAQ (reference sequence). The CDR3 spans 15 residues.

The chain links TRBV7-9 to TRBJ2-3; 8 bases match TRBD2. Germline loops: CDR1 SEHNR, CDR2 FQNEAQ (reference sequence). V dropped 4 bases and J dropped 5; count of bases not matched to a gene: 5. CDR3 length: 14 amino acids. The CDR3 protein is CASSWSGSLDTQYF. In DNA form, the CDR3 reads TGTGCCAGCAGCTGGAGCGGGAGTCTAGATACGCAGTATTTT.

The V and J genes are TRBV7-9 and TRBJ2-5; D not certain. Per the germline V gene, CDR1 is SEHNR and CDR2 is FQNEAQ (reference sequence). The CDR3 has 14 amino acids. The V gene lost 3 bases and the J gene lost 0 bases, with 8 bases spanning the gap. CDR3 region: CASSFPQDQETQYF. CDR3 sequence (DNA): TGTGCCAGCAGCTTCCCCCAGGACCAAGAGACCCAGTACTTC.

V usage is TRBV6-5 and J usage is TRBJ2-1; D is ambiguous. This CDR3 has 16 amino acids. From germline, CDR1 is MNHEY and CDR2 SVGAGI. V was pared by 4 bases and J by 10 bases, with 23 bases between. The CDR3 DNA follows: TGTGCCAGCAGTTCTCATGACTCCTCGTTGCCAAGAGAGCAGTTCTTC. It translates to CASSSHDSSLPREQFF.

This clone was seen a single time. CDR3 sequence (DNA): TGTGCCAGCAGGCTACAGTACTTC. Translation gives CASRLQYF. The V gene is TRBV6-4, the J gene TRBJ2-7; D gene ambiguous. With 6 bases removed from V and 10 bases from J, the gap between germline ends came to 4 bases. The germline CDR1 and CDR2 sequences are MRHNA and SNTAGT. CDR3 size: 8 residues.

The J gene is TRBJ2-5, the V gene TRBV7-2; 10 bases are a match to TRBD1. Germline loops: CDR1 SGHTA, CDR2 FQGNSA. There are 14 residues in the CDR3. J gave up 5 bases and V 5 bases, and 5 bases lay outside the gene matches. CDR3 sequence: CASSQDRGRETQYF. The CDR3 coding sequence is TGTGCCAGCAGCCAGGACAGGGGGAGGGAGACCCAGTACTTC.

The genes are TRBV12-5 and TRBJ2-1; TRBD2 agrees at 8 bases. V shed 0 bases and J 4 bases; nucleotides not matched to a gene: 8. CDR1 is LGHNT, CDR2 FRNRAP, per germline. The CDR3 consists of 17 residues. The CDR3 spells CASGLVLGREAYNEQFF. CDR3 nucleotides: TGTGCTAGTGGTTTGGTACTTGGGCGGGAGGCTTACAATGAGCAGTTCTTC.

The chain links TRBV2 to TRBJ1-5, with D perhaps TRBD1 (5 bases). The V gene lost 1 base and the J gene lost 6 bases, with 10 bases spanning the gap. Germline CDR1 is SNHLY and CDR2 is FYNNEI. The CDR3 totals 14 residues. CDR3 in amino acids: CASSEGRVAQPQHF. CDR3 nucleotides: TGTGCCAGCAGTGAAGGCAGGGTGGCTCAGCCCCAGCATTTT.

This sequence joins TRBV11-2 and TRBJ2-3; D remains unclear. CDR3 length: 13 amino acids. Trimming cost V 2 bases and J 6 bases, with 9 bases left between them. Germline lookup yields CDR1 SGHAT and CDR2 FQNNGV. The CDR3 here is CASSLSPRDTQYF. DNA of the CDR3: TGTGCCAGCAGCTTATCCCCTCGGGATACGCAGTATTTT.

In DNA, the CDR3 is TGTGCCAGCAGTTCGCCGGGACATGAAACCTACAATGAGCAGTTCTTC. The encoded protein is CASSSPGHETYNEQFF. The chain uses TRBV28 and TRBJ2-1; perhaps TRBD1 as D (6 bases). From germline, CDR1 is MDHEN and CDR2 SYDVKM. Deletions cut 4 bases from V and 2 bases from J, with 15 bases between. This CDR3 contains 16 residues.

This chain joins TRBV10-3 and TRBJ2-1; 10 bases are a match to TRBD2. V shed 1 base, J shed 7 bases, and the junction held 7 bases outside the gene matches. Looked up from germline, CDR1 is ENHRY and CDR2 is SYGVKD. The CDR3 has 16 residues. CDR3 protein: CAISEYRTSGRNEQFF. CDR3 sequence (DNA): TGTGCCATCAGTGAGTATAGGACTAGCGGTCGGAATGAGCAGTTCTTC.

A single count supports this clone. The chain couples TRBV5-1 to TRBJ2-5; tentatively, D is TRBD1 (6 bases). Germline V gene lookup returns CDR1 SGHRS and CDR2 YFSETQ. The CDR3 covers 16 residues. Trimming removed 0 bases from V and 5 bases from J, with 17 bases in between. CDR3 DNA: TGCGCCAGCAGCTTGGAATGGACAGCCCCAGGGGAGACCCAGTACTTC. Residues: CASSLEWTAPGETQYF. Combining the CDR3 with reference TRBV5-1 and TRBJ2-5 gives the whole variable domain KAGVTQTPRYLIKTRGQQVTLSCSPISGHRSVSWYQQTPGQGLQFLFEYFSETQRNKGNFPGRFSGRQFSNSRSEMNVSTLELGDSALYLCASSLEWTAPGETQYFGPGTRLLVL.

The chain links TRBV7-2 to TRBJ2-2; 11 nucleotides agree with TRBD2. Germline loops: CDR1 SGHTA, CDR2 FQGNSA. There are 16 residues in the CDR3. The J segment lost 1 base and the V segment lost 4 bases, leaving 2 bases of the junction unmatched. The CDR3 protein is CASSSGLAGNTGELFF. The CDR3, as DNA: TGTGCCAGCAGCTCCGGACTAGCGGGGAACACCGGGGAGCTGTTTTTT.